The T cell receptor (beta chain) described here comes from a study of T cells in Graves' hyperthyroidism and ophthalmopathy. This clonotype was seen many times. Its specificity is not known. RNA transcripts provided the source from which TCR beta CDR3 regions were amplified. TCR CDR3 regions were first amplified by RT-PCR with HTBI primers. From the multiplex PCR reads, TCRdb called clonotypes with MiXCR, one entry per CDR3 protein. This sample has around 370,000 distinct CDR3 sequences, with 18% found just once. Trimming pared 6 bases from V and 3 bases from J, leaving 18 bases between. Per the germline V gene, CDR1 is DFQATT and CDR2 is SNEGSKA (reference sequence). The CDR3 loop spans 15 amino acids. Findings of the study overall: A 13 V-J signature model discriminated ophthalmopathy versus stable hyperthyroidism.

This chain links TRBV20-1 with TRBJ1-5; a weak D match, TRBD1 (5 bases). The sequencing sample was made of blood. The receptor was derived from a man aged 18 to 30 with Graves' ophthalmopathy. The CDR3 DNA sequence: TGCAGTGCCCCTCCCGGGCAGGGTCCCAATCAGCCCCAGCATTTT. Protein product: CSAPPGQGPNQPQHF.